This is a list of T cell receptor beta chains from one sample in a study of T-cell memory formation after mild COVID-19. TCRdb reprocessed the 5' RACE reads via MiXCR and lists one record per CDR3 protein. The sample records roughly 150,000 distinct CDR3 sequences, around 13% being singletons. The sequenced sample consisted of PBMCs or a T cell subset sorted from them (not recorded which). These TCRs come from a man younger than 35 who had mild COVID-19 (a few samples of this study predate the infection). Cell type and time point are not known. Each CDR3 is given with its conserved first and last residue. D genes are given only for firm matches. Part of the rows lack a size; the others show once, few, many or a class for expanded clones.

d_call: TRBD1
clone_size: many
v_call: TRBV5-1
j_call: TRBJ2-3
cdr3_aa: CASSSRGWATDTQYF

d_call: TRBD1
clone_size: -
v_call: TRBV10-3
j_call: TRBJ2-7
cdr3_aa: CAISESRAGGEQYF

d_call: -
clone_size: few
v_call: TRBV7-2
j_call: TRBJ1-3
cdr3_aa: CASSLEVNTIYF

d_call: -
clone_size: few
v_call: TRBV10-3
j_call: TRBJ1-4
cdr3_aa: CAISRRGGEEKLFF

d_call: -
clone_size: few
v_call: TRBV7-8
j_call: TRBJ1-1
cdr3_aa: CASSLANRFGTEAFF

d_call: TRBD2
clone_size: many
v_call: TRBV4-3
j_call: TRBJ2-2
cdr3_aa: CASSQLAGGTGGELFF

d_call: -
clone_size: -
v_call: TRBV7-2
j_call: TRBJ2-3
cdr3_aa: CASSYQGITDTQYF

d_call: -
clone_size: -
v_call: TRBV6-5
j_call: TRBJ1-1
cdr3_aa: CASRYRSGGRNTEAFF

d_call: -
clone_size: -
v_call: TRBV5-1
j_call: TRBJ1-3
cdr3_aa: CASSPLGTLTHLSGNTIYF

d_call: -
clone_size: -
v_call: TRBV20-1
j_call: TRBJ2-5
cdr3_aa: CSAQATTQETQYF

d_call: TRBD1
clone_size: -
v_call: TRBV4-2
j_call: TRBJ1-5
cdr3_aa: CASSRGQGGNQPQHF